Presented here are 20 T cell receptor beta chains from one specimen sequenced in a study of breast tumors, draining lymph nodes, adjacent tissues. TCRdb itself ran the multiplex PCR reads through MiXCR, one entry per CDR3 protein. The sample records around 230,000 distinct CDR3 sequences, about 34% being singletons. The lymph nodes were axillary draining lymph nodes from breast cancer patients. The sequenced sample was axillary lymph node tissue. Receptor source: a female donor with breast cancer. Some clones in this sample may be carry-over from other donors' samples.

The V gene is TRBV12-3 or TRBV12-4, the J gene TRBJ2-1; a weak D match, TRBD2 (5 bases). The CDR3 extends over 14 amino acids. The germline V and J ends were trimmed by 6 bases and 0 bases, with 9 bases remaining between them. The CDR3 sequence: CASRPEASYNEQFF. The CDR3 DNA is TGTGCCAGCAGACCGGAGGCCTCCTACAATGAGCAGTTCTTC.

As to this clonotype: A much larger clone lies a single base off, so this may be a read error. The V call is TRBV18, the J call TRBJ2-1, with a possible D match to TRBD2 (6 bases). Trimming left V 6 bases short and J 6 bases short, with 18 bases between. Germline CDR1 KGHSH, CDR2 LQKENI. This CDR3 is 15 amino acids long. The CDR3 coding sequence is TGTGCCAGCTCGGTGGGACTCGGTTCGGTCAATGAGCAGTTCTTC. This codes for CASSVGLGSVNEQFF.

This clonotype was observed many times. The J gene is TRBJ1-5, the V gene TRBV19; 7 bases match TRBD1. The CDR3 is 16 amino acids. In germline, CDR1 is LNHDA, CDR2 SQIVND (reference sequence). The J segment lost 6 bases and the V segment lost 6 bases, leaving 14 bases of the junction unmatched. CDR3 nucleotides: TGTGCCAGTAGGGAAAGAGGGCAGGGGGAGGCTCAGCCCCAGCATTTT. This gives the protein CASRERGQGEAQPQHF.

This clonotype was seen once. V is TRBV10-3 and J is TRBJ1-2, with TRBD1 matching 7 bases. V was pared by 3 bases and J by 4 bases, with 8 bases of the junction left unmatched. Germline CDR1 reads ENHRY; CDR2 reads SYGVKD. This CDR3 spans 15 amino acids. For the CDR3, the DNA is TGTGCCATCAGTGAAGGCAGGGGGAAAGCCTATGGCTACACCTTC. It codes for CAISEGRGKAYGYTF.

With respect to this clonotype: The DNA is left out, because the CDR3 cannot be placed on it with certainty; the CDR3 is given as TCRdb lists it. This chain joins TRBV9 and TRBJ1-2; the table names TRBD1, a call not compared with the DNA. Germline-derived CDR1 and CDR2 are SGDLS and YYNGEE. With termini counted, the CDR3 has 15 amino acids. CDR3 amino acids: CASSVVAGGNYGSTF.

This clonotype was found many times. The CDR3 coding sequence is TGCAGCGTTGAAGAAATTGGGAGCTCCTACAATGAGCAGTTCTTC. Encoded protein: CSVEEIGSSYNEQFF. The J gene is TRBJ2-1, the V gene TRBV29-1; tentatively, D is TRBD2 (5 bases). V gave up 0 bases and J gave up 0 bases, with 9 bases separating them. Per germline, CDR1 SQVTM and CDR2 ANQGSEA. The CDR3 has 15 amino acids.

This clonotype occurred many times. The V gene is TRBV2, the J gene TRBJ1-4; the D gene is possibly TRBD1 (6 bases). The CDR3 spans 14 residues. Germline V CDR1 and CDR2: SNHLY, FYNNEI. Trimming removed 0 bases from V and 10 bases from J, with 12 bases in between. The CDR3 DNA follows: TGTGCCAGCAGTGAAGCGCTTCAGGGGCCAAAACTGTTTTTT. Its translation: CASSEALQGPKLFF.

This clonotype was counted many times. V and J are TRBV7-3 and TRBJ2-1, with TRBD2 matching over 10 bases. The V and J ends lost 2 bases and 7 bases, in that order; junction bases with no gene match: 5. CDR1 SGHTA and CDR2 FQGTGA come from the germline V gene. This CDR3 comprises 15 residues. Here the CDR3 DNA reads TGTGCCAGCAGCTTACTAGCGGGAGTAACGAATGAGCAGTTCTTC. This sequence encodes CASSLLAGVTNEQFF.

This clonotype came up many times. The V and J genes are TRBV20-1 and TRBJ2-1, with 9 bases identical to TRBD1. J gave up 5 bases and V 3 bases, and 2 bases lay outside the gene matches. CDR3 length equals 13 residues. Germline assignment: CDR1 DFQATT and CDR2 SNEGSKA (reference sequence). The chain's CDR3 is CSASRDRDNEQFF. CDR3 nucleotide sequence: TGCAGTGCTAGCCGGGACAGGGACAATGAGCAGTTCTTC.

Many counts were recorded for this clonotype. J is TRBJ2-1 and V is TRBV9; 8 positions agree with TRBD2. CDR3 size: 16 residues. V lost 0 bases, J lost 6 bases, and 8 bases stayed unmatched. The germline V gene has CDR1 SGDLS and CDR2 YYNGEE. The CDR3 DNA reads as TGTGCCAGCAGCGTAGCTACGGGAAGCGGGAGCAATGAGCAGTTCTTC. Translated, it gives CASSVATGSGSNEQFF.

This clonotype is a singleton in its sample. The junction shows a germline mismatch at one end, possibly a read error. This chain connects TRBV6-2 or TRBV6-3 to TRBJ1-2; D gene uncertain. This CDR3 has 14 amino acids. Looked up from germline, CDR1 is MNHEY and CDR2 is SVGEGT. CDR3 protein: CASSHSARLDGYTF. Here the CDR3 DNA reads TGTGCCAGCAGTCACTCCGCCAGGTTAGATGGCTACACCTTC.

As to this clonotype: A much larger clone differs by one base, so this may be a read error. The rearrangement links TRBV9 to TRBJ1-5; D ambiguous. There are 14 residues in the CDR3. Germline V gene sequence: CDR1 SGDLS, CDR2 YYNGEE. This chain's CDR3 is CASSREFSNQPQPF. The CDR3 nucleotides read TGTGCCAGCAGCCGGGAATTTAGCAATCAGCCCCAGCCTTTT.

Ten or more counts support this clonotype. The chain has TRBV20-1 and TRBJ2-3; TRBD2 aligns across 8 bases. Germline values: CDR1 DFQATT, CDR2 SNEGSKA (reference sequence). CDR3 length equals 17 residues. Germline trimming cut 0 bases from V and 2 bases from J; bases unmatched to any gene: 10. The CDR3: CSARDFLAGGPTDTQYF. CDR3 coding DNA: TGCAGTGCTAGAGATTTTTTGGCGGGAGGCCCCACAGATACGCAGTATTTT.

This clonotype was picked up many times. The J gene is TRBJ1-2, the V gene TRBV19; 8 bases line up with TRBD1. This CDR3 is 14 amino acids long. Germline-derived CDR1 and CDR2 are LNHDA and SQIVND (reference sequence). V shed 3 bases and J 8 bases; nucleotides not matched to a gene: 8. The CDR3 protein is CASSIQGAVRGYTF. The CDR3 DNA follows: TGTGCCAGTAGTATCCAGGGGGCGGTTAGGGGCTACACCTTC.

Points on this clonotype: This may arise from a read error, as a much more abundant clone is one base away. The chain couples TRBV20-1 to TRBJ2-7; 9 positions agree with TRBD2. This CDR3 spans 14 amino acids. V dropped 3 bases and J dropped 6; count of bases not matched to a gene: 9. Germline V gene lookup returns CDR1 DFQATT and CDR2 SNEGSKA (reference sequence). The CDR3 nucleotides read TGCAGTGCTAGGGCTAGCGGGGCCACCTCCGAGCAGTACTTC. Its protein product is CSARASGATSEQYF.

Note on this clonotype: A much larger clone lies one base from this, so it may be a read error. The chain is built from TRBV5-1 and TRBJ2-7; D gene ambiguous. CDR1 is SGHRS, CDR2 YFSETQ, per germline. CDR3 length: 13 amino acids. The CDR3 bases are TGCGCCAGCAGCTTGGGGTGGTCCTACGACCAGTACTTC. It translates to CASSLGWSYDQYF.

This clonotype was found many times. In DNA form, the CDR3 reads TGCGCCAGCAGCTTGGTCGGCTTCGACTACACCTTC. Residues: CASSLVGFDYTF. This rearrangement joins TRBV5-1 to TRBJ1-2; no clear D gene. Trimming left V 0 bases short and J 10 bases short, with 10 bases between. Germline V CDR1 and CDR2: SGHRS, YFSETQ. The CDR3 spans 12 residues.

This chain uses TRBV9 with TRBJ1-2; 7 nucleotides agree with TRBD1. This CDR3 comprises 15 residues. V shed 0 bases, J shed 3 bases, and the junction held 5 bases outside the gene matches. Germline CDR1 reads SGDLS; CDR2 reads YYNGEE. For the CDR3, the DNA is TGTGCCAGCAGCGTAGGACAGGGTGTGCACTATGGCTACACCTTC. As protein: CASSVGQGVHYGYTF.

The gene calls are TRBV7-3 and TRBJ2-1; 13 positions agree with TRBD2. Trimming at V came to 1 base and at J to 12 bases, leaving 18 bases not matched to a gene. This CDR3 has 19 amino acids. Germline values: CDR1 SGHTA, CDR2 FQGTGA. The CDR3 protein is CASSLMPQLAGGITDTQFF. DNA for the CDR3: TGTGCCAGCAGCTTAATGCCCCAACTAGCGGGAGGGATCACAGATACGCAGTTCTTC.

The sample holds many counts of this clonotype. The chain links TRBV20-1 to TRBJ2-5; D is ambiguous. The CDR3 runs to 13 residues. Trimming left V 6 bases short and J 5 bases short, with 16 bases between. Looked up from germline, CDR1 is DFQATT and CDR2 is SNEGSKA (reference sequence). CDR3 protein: CSALGDRWETQYF. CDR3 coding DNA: TGCAGTGCGTTAGGTGACCGATGGGAGACCCAGTACTTC.